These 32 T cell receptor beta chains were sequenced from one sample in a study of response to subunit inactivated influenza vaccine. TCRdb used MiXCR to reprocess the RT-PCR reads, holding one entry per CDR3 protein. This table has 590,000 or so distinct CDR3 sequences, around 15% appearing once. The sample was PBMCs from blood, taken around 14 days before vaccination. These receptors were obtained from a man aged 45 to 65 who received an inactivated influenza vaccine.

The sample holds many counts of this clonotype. CDR3 in DNA: TGTGCCATCAGTGAGGGGGACATCACAGATACGCAGTATTTT. Its translation: CAISEGDITDTQYF. The V gene is TRBV10-3, the J gene TRBJ2-3, with D tentatively TRBD1 (6 bases). The CDR3 consists of 14 residues. CDR1 is ENHRY and CDR2 is SYGVKD in the germline V gene. The germline V and J ends were trimmed by 2 bases and 2 bases, with 8 bases remaining between them.

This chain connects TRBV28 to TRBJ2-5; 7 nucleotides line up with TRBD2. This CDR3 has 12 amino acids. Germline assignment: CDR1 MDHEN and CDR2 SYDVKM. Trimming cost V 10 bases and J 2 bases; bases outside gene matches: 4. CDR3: CATGRGQETQYF. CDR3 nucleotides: TGTGCCACAGGGCGGGGGCAAGAGACCCAGTACTTC.

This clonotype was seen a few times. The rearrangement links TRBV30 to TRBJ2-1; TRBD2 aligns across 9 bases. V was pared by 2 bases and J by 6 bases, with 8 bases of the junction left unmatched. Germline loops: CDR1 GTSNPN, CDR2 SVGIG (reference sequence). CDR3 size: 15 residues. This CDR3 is CAWSTDSSGGNEQFF. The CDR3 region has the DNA TGTGCCTGGAGTACGGACAGTAGCGGGGGCAATGAGCAGTTCTTC.

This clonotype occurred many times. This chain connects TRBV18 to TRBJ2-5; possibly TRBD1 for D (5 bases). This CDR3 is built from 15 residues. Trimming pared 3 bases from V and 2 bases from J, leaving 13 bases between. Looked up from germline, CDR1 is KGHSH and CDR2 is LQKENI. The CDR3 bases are TGTGCCAGCTCACCCAGGCAGGGCGATCAAGAGACCCAGTACTTC. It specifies CASSPRQGDQETQYF.

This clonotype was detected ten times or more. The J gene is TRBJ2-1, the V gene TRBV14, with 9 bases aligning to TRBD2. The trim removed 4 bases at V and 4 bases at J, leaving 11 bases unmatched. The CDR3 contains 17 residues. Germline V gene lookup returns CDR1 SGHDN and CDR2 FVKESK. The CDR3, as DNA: TGTGCCAGCAGCCCCACCGTTACTAGCGGGCCTTACAATGAGCAGTTCTTC. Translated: CASSPTVTSGPYNEQFF.

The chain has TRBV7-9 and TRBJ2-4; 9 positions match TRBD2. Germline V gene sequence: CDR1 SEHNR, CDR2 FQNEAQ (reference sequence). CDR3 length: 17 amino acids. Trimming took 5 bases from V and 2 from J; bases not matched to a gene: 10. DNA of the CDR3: TGTGCCAGCAGCCCCTTTAGCGGGAGAGGGACCAAAAACATTCAGTACTTC. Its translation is CASSPFSGRGTKNIQYF.

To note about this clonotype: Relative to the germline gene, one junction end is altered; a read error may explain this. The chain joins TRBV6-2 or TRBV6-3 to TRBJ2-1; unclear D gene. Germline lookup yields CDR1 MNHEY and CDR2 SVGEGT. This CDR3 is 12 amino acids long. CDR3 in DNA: TGTGCCAGCAGTTACGTAGGGAATGGGCAGTTCTTC. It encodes CASSYVGNGQFF.

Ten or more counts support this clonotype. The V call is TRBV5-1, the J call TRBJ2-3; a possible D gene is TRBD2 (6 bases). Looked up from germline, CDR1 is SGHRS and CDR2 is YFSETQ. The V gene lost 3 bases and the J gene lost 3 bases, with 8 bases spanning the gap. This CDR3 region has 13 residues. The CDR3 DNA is TGCGCCAGCAGCTACGGGGGAACAGATACGCAGTATTTT. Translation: CASSYGGTDTQYF.

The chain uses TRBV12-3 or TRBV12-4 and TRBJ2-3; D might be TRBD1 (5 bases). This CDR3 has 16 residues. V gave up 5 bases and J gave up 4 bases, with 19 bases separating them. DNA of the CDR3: TGTGCCAGCAGTCCCGTCAGGGATCCCTACGCAGATACGCAGTATTTT. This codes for CASSPVRDPYADTQYF.

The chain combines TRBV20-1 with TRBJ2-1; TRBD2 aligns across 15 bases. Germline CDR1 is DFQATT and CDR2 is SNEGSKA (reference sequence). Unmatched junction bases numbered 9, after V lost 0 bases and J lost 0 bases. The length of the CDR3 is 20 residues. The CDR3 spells CSARESGLAGGPSSYNEQFF. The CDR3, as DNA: TGCAGTGCTAGAGAGTCGGGACTAGCGGGGGGCCCGAGCTCCTACAATGAGCAGTTCTTC.

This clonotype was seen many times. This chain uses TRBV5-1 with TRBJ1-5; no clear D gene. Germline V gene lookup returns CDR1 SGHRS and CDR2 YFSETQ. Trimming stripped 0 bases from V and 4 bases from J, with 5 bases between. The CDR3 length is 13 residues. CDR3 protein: CASSLDTNQPQHF. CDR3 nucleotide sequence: TGCGCCAGCAGCTTGGATACGAATCAGCCCCAGCATTTT.

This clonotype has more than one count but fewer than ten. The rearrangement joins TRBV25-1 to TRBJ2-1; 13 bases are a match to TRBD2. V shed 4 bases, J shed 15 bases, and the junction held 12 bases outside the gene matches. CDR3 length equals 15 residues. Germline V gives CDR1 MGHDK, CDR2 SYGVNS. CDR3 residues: CASSATGLAGFRLFF. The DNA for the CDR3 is TGTGCCAGCAGTGCGACGGGACTAGCGGGATTTCGCCTGTTCTTC.

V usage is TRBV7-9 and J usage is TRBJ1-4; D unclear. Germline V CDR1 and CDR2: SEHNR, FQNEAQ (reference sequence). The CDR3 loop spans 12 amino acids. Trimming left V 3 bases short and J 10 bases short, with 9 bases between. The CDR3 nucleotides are TGTGCCAGCAGCTTTGAGGTCTCAAAACTGTTTTTT. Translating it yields CASSFEVSKLFF.

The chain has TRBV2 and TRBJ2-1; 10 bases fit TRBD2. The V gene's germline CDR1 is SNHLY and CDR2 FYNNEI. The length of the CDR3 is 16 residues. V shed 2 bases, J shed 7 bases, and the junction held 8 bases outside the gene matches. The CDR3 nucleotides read TGTGCCAGCAGTGAACTGCTAGCGGGAGTCGGTAATGAGCAGTTCTTC. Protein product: CASSELLAGVGNEQFF.

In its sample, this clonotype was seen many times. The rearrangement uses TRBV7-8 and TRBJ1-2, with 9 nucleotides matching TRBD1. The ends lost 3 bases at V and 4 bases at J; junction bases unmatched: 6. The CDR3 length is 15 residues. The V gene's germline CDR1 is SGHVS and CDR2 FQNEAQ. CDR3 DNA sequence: TGTGCCAGCAGCTTCTCCGGGACAGGGACCTATGGCTACACCTTC. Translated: CASSFSGTGTYGYTF.

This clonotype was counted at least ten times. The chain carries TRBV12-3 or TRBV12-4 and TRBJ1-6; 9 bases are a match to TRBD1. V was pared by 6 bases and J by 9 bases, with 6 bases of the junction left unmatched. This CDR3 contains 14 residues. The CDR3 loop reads CASRQGQGGSPLHF. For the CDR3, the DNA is TGTGCCAGCAGACAGGGACAGGGAGGTTCACCCCTCCACTTT.

The CDR3 loop is CASSQGATGVYEQYF. The CDR3 DNA follows: TGCGCCAGCAGCCAAGGTGCGACAGGGGTCTACGAGCAGTACTTC. The V gene is TRBV4-1, the J gene TRBJ2-7, with 8 bases lining up with TRBD1. The CDR3 length is 15 residues. Trimming removed 1 base from V and 3 bases from J; junction bases left unmatched: 5. Looked up from germline, CDR1 is MGHRA and CDR2 is YSYEKL.

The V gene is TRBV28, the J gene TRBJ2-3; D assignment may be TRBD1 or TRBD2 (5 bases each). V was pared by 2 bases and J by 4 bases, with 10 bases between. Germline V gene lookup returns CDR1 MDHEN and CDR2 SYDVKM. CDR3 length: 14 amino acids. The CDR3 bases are TGTGCCAGCAGTTTACGGGGACGGTCAGATACGCAGTATTTT. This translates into CASSLRGRSDTQYF.

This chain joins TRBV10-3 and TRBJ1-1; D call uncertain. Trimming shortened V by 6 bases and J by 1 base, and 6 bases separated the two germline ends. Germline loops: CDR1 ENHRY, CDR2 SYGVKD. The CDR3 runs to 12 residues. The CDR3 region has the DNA TGTGCCATCAGAAGCCAGAACACTGAAGCTTTCTTT. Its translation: CAIRSQNTEAFF.

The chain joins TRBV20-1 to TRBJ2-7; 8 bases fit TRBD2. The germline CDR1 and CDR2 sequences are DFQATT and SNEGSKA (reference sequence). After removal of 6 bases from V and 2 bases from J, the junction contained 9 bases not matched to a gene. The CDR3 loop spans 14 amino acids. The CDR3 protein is CSAGGGTAAYEQYF. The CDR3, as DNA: TGCAGTGCGGGCGGGGGGACTGCAGCCTACGAGCAGTACTTC.

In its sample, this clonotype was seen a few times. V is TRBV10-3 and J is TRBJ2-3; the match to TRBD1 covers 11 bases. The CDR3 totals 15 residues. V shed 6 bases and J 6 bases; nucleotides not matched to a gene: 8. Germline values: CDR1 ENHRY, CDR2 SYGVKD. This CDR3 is CAIRVGTGGKDTQYF. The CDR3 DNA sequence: TGTGCCATCAGGGTAGGGACAGGGGGTAAGGATACGCAGTATTTT.

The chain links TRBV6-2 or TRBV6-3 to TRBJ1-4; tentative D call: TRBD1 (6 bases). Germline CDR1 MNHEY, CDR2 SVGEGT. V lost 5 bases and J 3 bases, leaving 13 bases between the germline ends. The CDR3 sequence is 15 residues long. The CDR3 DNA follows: TGTGCCAGCAGTCGCCCGGACAGCTCTAATGAAAAACTGTTTTTT. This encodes CASSRPDSSNEKLFF.

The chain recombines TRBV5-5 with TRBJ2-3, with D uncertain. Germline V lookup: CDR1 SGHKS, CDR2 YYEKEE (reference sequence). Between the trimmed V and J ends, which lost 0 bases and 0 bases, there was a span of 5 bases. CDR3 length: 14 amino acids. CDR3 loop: CASSLDQSTDTQYF. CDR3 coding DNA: TGTGCCAGCAGCTTGGATCAGAGCACAGATACGCAGTATTTT.

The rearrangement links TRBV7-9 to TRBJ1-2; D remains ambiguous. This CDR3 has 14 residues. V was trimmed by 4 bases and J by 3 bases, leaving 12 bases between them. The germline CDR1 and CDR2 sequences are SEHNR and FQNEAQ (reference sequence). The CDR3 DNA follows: TGTGCCAGCAGCTCCCTGGACCGCTACTATGGCTACACCTTC. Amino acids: CASSSLDRYYGYTF.

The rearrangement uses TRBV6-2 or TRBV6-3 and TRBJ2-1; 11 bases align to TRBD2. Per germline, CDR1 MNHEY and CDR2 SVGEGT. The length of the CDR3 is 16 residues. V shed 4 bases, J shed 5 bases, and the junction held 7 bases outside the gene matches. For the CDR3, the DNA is TGTGCCAGCAGTTCAACTAGCGGGGGAATCCACAATGAGCAGTTCTTC. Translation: CASSSTSGGIHNEQFF.

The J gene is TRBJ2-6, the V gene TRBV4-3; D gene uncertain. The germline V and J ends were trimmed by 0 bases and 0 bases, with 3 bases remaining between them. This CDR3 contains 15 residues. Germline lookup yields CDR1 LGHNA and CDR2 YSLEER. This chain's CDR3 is CASSQEYSGANVLTF. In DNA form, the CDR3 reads TGCGCCAGCAGCCAAGAGTACTCTGGGGCCAACGTCCTGACTTTC.

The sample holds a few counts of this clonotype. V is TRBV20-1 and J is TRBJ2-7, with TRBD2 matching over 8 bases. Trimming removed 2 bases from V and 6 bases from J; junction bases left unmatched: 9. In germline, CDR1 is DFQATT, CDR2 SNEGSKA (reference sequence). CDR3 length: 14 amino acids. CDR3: CSARRPSGGVEQYF. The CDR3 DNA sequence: TGCAGTGCTAGAAGGCCCTCGGGAGGGGTCGAGCAGTACTTC.

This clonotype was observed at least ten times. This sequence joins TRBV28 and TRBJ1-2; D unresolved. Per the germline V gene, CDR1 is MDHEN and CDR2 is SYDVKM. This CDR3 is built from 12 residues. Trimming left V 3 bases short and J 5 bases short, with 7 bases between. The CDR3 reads CASSFLGYGYTF. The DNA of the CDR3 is TGTGCCAGCAGTTTCTTAGGTTATGGCTACACCTTC.

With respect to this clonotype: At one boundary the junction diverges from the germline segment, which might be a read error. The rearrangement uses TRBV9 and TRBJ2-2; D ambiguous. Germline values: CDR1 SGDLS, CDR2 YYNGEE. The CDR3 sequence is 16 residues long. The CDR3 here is CASSVASLANSGELFF. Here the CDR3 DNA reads TGTGCCAGCAGCGTAGCGTCCCTGGCGAACTCCGGGGAGCTGTTTTTT.

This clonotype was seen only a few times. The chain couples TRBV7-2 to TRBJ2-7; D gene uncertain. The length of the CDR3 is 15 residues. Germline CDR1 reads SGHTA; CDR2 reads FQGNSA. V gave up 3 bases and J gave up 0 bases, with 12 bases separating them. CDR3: CASSFLLSSSYEQYF. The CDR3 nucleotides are TGTGCCAGCAGCTTCTTGCTCTCAAGCTCCTACGAGCAGTACTTC.

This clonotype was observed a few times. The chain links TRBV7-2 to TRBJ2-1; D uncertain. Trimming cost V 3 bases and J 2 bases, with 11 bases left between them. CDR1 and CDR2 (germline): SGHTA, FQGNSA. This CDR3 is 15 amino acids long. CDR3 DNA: TGTGCCAGCAGCTTCGCATGGGCCGCCTACAATGAGCAGTTCTTC. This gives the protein CASSFAWAAYNEQFF.

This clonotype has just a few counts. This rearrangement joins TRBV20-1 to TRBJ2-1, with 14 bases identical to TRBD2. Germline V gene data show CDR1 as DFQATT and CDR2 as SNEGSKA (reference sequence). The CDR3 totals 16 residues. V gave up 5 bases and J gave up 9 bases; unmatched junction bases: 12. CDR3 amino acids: CSARKGGLAGAAEQFF. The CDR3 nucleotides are TGCAGTGCTCGAAAGGGGGGACTAGCGGGAGCGGCTGAGCAGTTCTTC.